This passage covers 15 T cell receptor beta chains from one sample sequenced in a study of graft-versus-host responses after intestinal transplantation. Clones were sequenced by immunoSEQ multiplex PCR, and TCRdb holds only the in-frame ones, with some missing. The repertoire holds some 100,000 clones, with approximately 84% as singletons. The antigens for these receptors are not known. The starting material was unstimulated CD4+ T cells sorted from spleen or lymph node cells, obtained before transplant. The receptors derive from a human donor who was the organ donor for an intestinal transplant.

The V and J genes are TRBV2 and TRBJ1-6, with TRBD1 as a possible D gene (6 bases). This CDR3 has 13 residues. V shed 6 bases and J shed 8 bases, with 11 bases lying between them. Germline CDR1 SNHLY, CDR2 FYNNEI. In DNA form, the CDR3 reads TGTGCCAGCAGGGGGGAGGGGGATTCACCCCTCCACTTT. This encodes CASRGEGDSPLHF.

The V gene is TRBV10-3, the J gene TRBJ2-3; 8 bases agree with TRBD1. J gave up 1 base and V 6 bases, and 3 bases lay outside the gene matches. CDR1 and CDR2 from the germline V gene are ENHRY and SYGVKD. The CDR3 loop spans 14 amino acids. The CDR3 nucleotides are TGTGCCATCAGAAAGACAGGGGGCACAGATACGCAGTATTTT. Its protein is CAIRKTGGTDTQYF.

The chain carries TRBV7-2 and TRBJ1-5; 7 nucleotides agree with TRBD1. The V gene's germline CDR1 is SGHTA and CDR2 FQGNSA. With V trimmed by 4 bases and J by 7 bases, 13 bases remained unmatched. This CDR3 has 16 residues. CDR3 DNA sequence: TGTGCCAGCAGCTCAGGGGGTTTTGTAGGACCGCAGCCCCAGCATTTT. Its protein product is CASSSGGFVGPQPQHF.

V is TRBV30 and J is TRBJ1-5; weak D call: TRBD1 (5 bases). This CDR3 is 16 amino acids long. Germline CDR1 reads GTSNPN; CDR2 reads SVGIG (reference sequence). Between the trimmed V and J ends, which lost 0 bases and 5 bases, there was a span of 17 bases. The CDR3 reads CAWSVQGRGNYQPQHF. CDR3 DNA: TGTGCCTGGAGTGTCCAGGGAAGGGGAAATTATCAGCCCCAGCATTTT.

This chain connects TRBV9 to TRBJ1-2, with 12 bases identical to TRBD1. The CDR3 runs to 17 residues. J was trimmed by 6 bases and V by 3 bases; bases with no gene match: 12. The germline V gene has CDR1 SGDLS and CDR2 YYNGEE. In DNA form, the CDR3 reads TGTGCCAGCAGCGCATCCGGGACAGGGGGCGTAGTTCATGGCTACACCTTC. It translates to CASSASGTGGVVHGYTF.

The chain has TRBV12-5 and TRBJ1-2; TRBD1 matches 9 bases. V lost 3 bases, J lost 2 bases, and 1 base stayed unmatched. The CDR3 contains 14 residues. Germline loops: CDR1 LGHNT, CDR2 FRNRAP. Here the CDR3 reads CASGFGQGNYGYTF. DNA of the CDR3: TGTGCTAGTGGTTTCGGACAGGGGAACTATGGCTACACCTTC.

The chain employs TRBV30 and TRBJ2-3; 8 nucleotides match TRBD2. The germline V gene has CDR1 GTSNPN and CDR2 SVGIG (reference sequence). Trimming cost V 0 bases and J 0 bases; bases outside gene matches: 2. This CDR3 has 15 amino acids. The CDR3 nucleotides read TGTGCCTGGAGTGTAGCGGGGGCCAGCACAGATACGCAGTATTTT. Amino acid sequence: CAWSVAGASTDTQYF.

The genes are TRBV27 and TRBJ1-4, with 8 bases identical to TRBD1. Germline V CDR1 and CDR2: MNHEY, SMNVEV (reference sequence). V shed 6 bases, J shed 6 bases, and the junction held 18 bases outside the gene matches. This CDR3 is 18 amino acids long. The DNA of the CDR3 is TGTGCCAGCAGCCAACGCCCCTACAGGGGGGCGCGTGATGAAAAACTGTTTTTT. It is translated as CASSQRPYRGARDEKLFF. The whole variable domain, remainder taken from reference TRBV27 and TRBJ1-4, is EAQVTQNPRYLITVTGKKLTVTCSQNMNHEYMSWYRQDPGLGLRQIYYSMNVEVTDKGDVPEGYKVSRKEKRNFPLILESPSPNQTSLYFCASSQRPYRGARDEKLFFGSGTQLSVL.

The V gene is TRBV11-2, the J gene TRBJ2-1, with 12 bases matching TRBD2. V trimming: 6 bases; J trimming: 7 bases; junction bases outside the gene matches: 7. The CDR3 runs to 15 residues. CDR1 SGHAT and CDR2 FQNNGV come from the germline V gene. The DNA of the CDR3 is TGTGCCAGCAGATTAACTAGCGGGGGGAGGAATGAGCAGTTCTTC. As protein: CASRLTSGGRNEQFF.

This clone showed up just once. The rearrangement joins TRBV7-3 to TRBJ2-1; 7 nucleotides agree with TRBD2. Trimming removed 3 bases from V and 6 bases from J; junction bases left unmatched: 5. Germline CDR1 reads SGHTA; CDR2 reads FQGTGA. There are 14 residues in the CDR3. The CDR3 DNA is TGTGCCAGCAGCTTGACTAGCACCCCCAATGAGCAGTTCTTC. Its translation: CASSLTSTPNEQFF.

The chain uses TRBV4-1 and TRBJ1-5; D call uncertain. Trimming shortened V by 1 base and J by 0 bases, and 13 bases separated the two germline ends. CDR1 MGHRA and CDR2 YSYEKL come from the germline V gene. This CDR3 has 17 amino acids. The CDR3 protein is CASSQGAPSYSNQPQHF. The DNA for the CDR3 is TGCGCCAGCAGCCAAGGAGCGCCTTCTTATAGCAATCAGCCCCAGCATTTT.

This clone was seen only a few times. The J gene is TRBJ1-6, the V gene TRBV6-6; 10 bases line up with TRBD1. From germline, CDR1 is MNHNY and CDR2 SVGAGI (reference sequence). With 5 bases clipped from V and 10 bases from J, the junction kept 11 bases outside the gene matches. This CDR3 is 16 amino acids long. The CDR3, as DNA: TGTGCCAGCAGTCGGGACAGGGGAGGGTATGGGTCACCCCTCCACTTT. This gives the protein CASSRDRGGYGSPLHF.

The chain joins TRBV4-1 to TRBJ1-6; tentatively, D is TRBD1 (5 bases). V was cut by 0 bases and J by 7 bases, with 10 bases left in between. This CDR3 spans 15 amino acids. CDR1 and CDR2 from the germline V gene are MGHRA and YSYEKL. This chain's CDR3 is CASSQEGERNSPLHF. The CDR3 DNA sequence: TGCGCCAGCAGCCAAGAAGGGGAGAGGAATTCACCCCTCCACTTT.

In nucleotides, the CDR3 is TGCAGCGTTGCGGCGGCTTTGAATTCACCCCTCCACTTT. This translates into CSVAAALNSPLHF. The chain joins TRBV29-1 to TRBJ1-6; D remains ambiguous. V lost 4 bases, J lost 7 bases, and 11 bases lay in between. The CDR3 has 13 residues. Germline V lookup: CDR1 SQVTM, CDR2 ANQGSEA.

The chain has TRBV6-5 and TRBJ1-2; TRBD1 matches at 9 bases. Losses at the gene ends were 6 bases for V and 7 bases for J; bases not matched to a gene: 6. Germline assignment: CDR1 MNHEY and CDR2 SVGAGI. CDR3 length: 13 residues. The CDR3 DNA is TGTGCCAGCAGCCGGACAGGGGAAGTTGGCTACACCTTC. Translated: CASSRTGEVGYTF.